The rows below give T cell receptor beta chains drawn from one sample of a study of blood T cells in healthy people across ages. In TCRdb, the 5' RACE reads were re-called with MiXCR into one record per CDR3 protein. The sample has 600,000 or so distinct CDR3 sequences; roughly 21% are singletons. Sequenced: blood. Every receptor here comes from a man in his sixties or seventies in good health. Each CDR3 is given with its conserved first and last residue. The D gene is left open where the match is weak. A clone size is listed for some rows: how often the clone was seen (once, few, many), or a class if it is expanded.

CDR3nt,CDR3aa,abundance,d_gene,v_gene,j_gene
TGCAGTGCTTCAGGGGCCGGGAACACTGAAGCTTTCTTT,CSASGAGNTEAFF,.,.,TRBV20-1,TRBJ1-1
TGTGCCAGCAGACCCAGGACGGGGAAAGAGACCCAGTACTTC,CASRPRTGKETQYF,.,.,TRBV11-1,TRBJ2-5
TGCGCCAGCAGCCAAGTTGGAAGGGGAAGGGAAAAACTGTTTTTT,CASSQVGRGREKLFF,few,.,TRBV4-1,TRBJ1-4
TGTGCCAGCAGTCCTCCGGGGATCTATGGCTACACCTTC,CASSPPGIYGYTF,.,.,TRBV28,TRBJ1-2
TGCAGTGCAGGGACTAGCGGGAGGAAGGGGGAGACCCAGTACTTC,CSAGTSGRKGETQYF,.,TRBD2,TRBV20-1,TRBJ2-5
TGTGCCAGCAGCCAAGATAGTGGAGGCCGTGCCGAGCAGTACTTC,CASSQDSGGRAEQYF,.,.,TRBV3-1,TRBJ2-7
TGCGCCAGCAGCCAATTGACTAGCGGGCCGAGGGGCTACGAGCAGTACTTC,CASSQLTSGPRGYEQYF,few,TRBD2,TRBV4-1,TRBJ2-7
TGTGCCAGCAGCTTGAGCGATTCCATCAATGAGCAGTTCTTC,CASSLSDSINEQFF,once,.,TRBV5-6,TRBJ2-1
TGCAGTGCTAGAGCTCCCCGGGTAACCTATAATTCACCCCTCCACTTT,CSARAPRVTYNSPLHF,few,.,TRBV20-1,TRBJ1-6
TGTGCCAGCAGCCGAGGGATACGATATGGCTACACCTTC,CASSRGIRYGYTF,many,.,TRBV3-1,TRBJ1-2
TGTGCCAGCAGGAGAACAGGGGAGGAGCAGTACTTC,CASRRTGEEQYF,.,.,TRBV28,TRBJ2-5
TGTGCCATCAGTGAAACCGGGACTGGAAGCTCCTACAATGAGCAGCTCTTC,CAISETGTGSSYNEQLF,.,.,TRBV10-3,TRBJ2-1
TGCAGTGCTAGAGATTGGAACTCGCCTCAAGAGACCCAGTACTTC,CSARDWNSPQETQYF,few,.,TRBV20-1,TRBJ2-5
TGTGCCAGCAGCGCCCCGGGACTAGCGGGAGATACGCAGTATTTT,CASSAPGLAGDTQYF,.,TRBD2,TRBV7-2,TRBJ2-3
TGTGCCAGCAGCTTAGCAAGGACTAGCGGGGAATATACTGGGGCCAACGTCCTGACTTTC,CASSLARTSGEYTGANVLTF,.,TRBD2,TRBV7-9,TRBJ2-6
TGTGCCAGCAGCTCCCGGGACGATTATCAGCCCCAGCATTTT,CASSSRDDYQPQHF,few,.,TRBV7-9,TRBJ1-5
TGTGCCAGCAGCTTAGCGGGAGTAGACTTTCATGAGCAGTTCTTC,CASSLAGVDFHEQFF,.,TRBD2,TRBV27,TRBJ2-1
TGTGCCAGCAGTGAAGACAGGGATAGCACAGATACGCAGTATTTT,CASSEDRDSTDTQYF,.,.,TRBV2,TRBJ2-3
TGTGCCTGGAGTGATCCGAGGGGGGGTTCACCCCTCCACTTT,CAWSDPRGGSPLHF,few,.,TRBV30,TRBJ1-6
TGTGCCAGCAGCCAAGGTCAGGTAAACTACGAGCAGTACTTC,CASSQGQVNYEQYF,.,.,TRBV14,TRBJ2-7
TGCGCCAGCAGCCAAGGTGAGGGCCCAGATACGCAGTATTTT,CASSQGEGPDTQYF,.,.,TRBV4-1,TRBJ2-3
TGTGCCACCAGGAGAGAAACACAGGGAACAGATACGCAGTATTTT,CATRRETQGTDTQYF,.,.,TRBV15,TRBJ2-3
TGTGCCAGCAGTTACTCCTCGACTTTCTACGAGCAGTACTTC,CASSYSSTFYEQYF,few,.,TRBV6-6,TRBJ2-7
TGTGCCAGCAGCTTAGTCACTAGCGGGAATAGATACGAGCAGTACTTC,CASSLVTSGNRYEQYF,.,TRBD2,TRBV7-6,TRBJ2-7
TGTGCCAGCAGCGTAGCCGGGGAAAATTCACCCCTCCACTTT,CASSVAGENSPLHF,.,.,TRBV9,TRBJ1-6
TGTGCCAGCAGTTTATTATGGGGAGTGGAGACCCAGTACTTC,CASSLLWGVETQYF,many,.,TRBV28,TRBJ2-5
TGCGCCAGCAACTCAGGGGGCGCCGGTGGCGGCTACACCTTC,CASNSGGAGGGYTF,few,TRBD1,TRBV5-1,TRBJ1-2
TGCGCCAGCAGCTTAACCGCAGGGAGCCACAATGAGCAGTTCTTC,CASSLTAGSHNEQFF,.,.,TRBV5-1,TRBJ2-1
TGTGCCATCAGTGATTCTGGCACTAATGAAAAACTGTTTTTT,CAISDSGTNEKLFF,.,.,TRBV10-3,TRBJ1-4
TGTGCCAGCAGTCACGAACAGGGGGACTACGAGCAGTACTTC,CASSHEQGDYEQYF,many,TRBD1,TRBV28,TRBJ2-7
TGTGCCAGCAGCCCCCGACAGGTAGGGAGCAATCAGCCCCAGCATTTT,CASSPRQVGSNQPQHF,few,.,TRBV7-2,TRBJ1-5
TGCGCCAGCAGAGGGAACATGAACACTGAAGCTTTCTTT,CASRGNMNTEAFF,.,.,TRBV5-1,TRBJ1-1
TGTGCCAGCAGCGGTGCCGGCCTTAACACCGGGGAGCTGTTTTTT,CASSGAGLNTGELFF,few,.,TRBV9,TRBJ2-2
TGCGCCAGCAGCGTAACTAGAACGCAAGAGACCCAGTACTTC,CASSVTRTQETQYF,few,.,TRBV5-1,TRBJ2-5
TGCGCCAGCAGCCAAGATTCAGGGGCCGGGCAGCCCCAGCATTTT,CASSQDSGAGQPQHF,few,.,TRBV4-3,TRBJ1-5
TGTGCCAGCAGTTCCCTGCGGGACACACCAGTTACGCAGTATTTT,CASSSLRDTPVTQYF,few,.,TRBV27,TRBJ2-3
TGTGCCAGCAGTTACTCGAATCCTAGCGGGAAGACTTACGAGCAGTACTTC,CASSYSNPSGKTYEQYF,few,TRBD2,TRBV6-5,TRBJ2-7
TGTGCCAGCAGCCCCCGTCTCTTAGCGGGGGTAGCCAAAAACACTCAGTACTTC,CASSPRLLAGVAKNTQYF,few,TRBD2,TRBV7-9,TRBJ2-4
TGCGCCGGCAGCGATGCCCAGGGGCAGACCTACAATGAGCAGTTCTTC,CAGSDAQGQTYNEQFF,.,.,TRBV5-1,TRBJ2-1
TGTGCCAGCAGCCGAGGACAGGGGGTAATGTATGAGCAGTTCTTC,CASSRGQGVMYEQFF,.,TRBD1,TRBV7-2,TRBJ2-1
TGCAGCGTTGATACCACCCCTGTAGGAGACAATGAGCAGTTCTTC,CSVDTTPVGDNEQFF,.,.,TRBV29-1,TRBJ2-1
TGTGCCAGCAGTTACTCGAGTACGGATACGCAGTATTTT,CASSYSSTDTQYF,.,.,TRBV6-5,TRBJ2-3
TGTGCCAGCAGAATAGCGGGAGGGAGCTCCTACAATGAGCAGTTCTTC,CASRIAGGSSYNEQFF,.,TRBD2,TRBV2,TRBJ2-1
TGTGCCACCAGCAGAAGGACGGGAACGAACACCGGGGAGCTGTTTTTT,CATSRRTGTNTGELFF,few,.,TRBV15,TRBJ2-2
TGTGCCAGCAGCTTAGGAGGACTAGCGGGAATGGAGCAGTTCTTC,CASSLGGLAGMEQFF,.,TRBD2,TRBV7-9,TRBJ2-1
TGTGCCAGCAGTTACTCCCCGACTAGCGAAGATACGCAGTATTTT,CASSYSPTSEDTQYF,few,TRBD2,TRBV6-5,TRBJ2-3
TGTGCCAGCAGCCTTGAGTCCTCTGGGGCCAACGTCCTGACTTTC,CASSLESSGANVLTF,.,.,TRBV2,TRBJ2-6
TGCAGTGCTAGAGATCCGTCCAGTCGGAACACCGGGGAGCTGTTTTTT,CSARDPSSRNTGELFF,.,.,TRBV20-1,TRBJ2-2
TGTGCCAGCAGTTCAAGGCAATTCCAGGAGACCCAGTACTTC,CASSSRQFQETQYF,many,.,TRBV28,TRBJ2-5
TGTGCCAGCAGTTACTCGGGACTCTACAATGAGCAGTTCTTC,CASSYSGLYNEQFF,.,.,TRBV6-2/TRBV6-3,TRBJ2-1
TGCGCCAGCAGCCCAGGGATAGATCAGCCCCAGCATTTT,CASSPGIDQPQHF,few,.,TRBV10-1,TRBJ1-5
TGTGCCAGCAGCAACGGCGACCGGCGGGAGACCCAGTACTTC,CASSNGDRRETQYF,few,.,TRBV7-2,TRBJ2-5
TGTGCCAGCAGAGGAGGTTACTACGAGCAGTACTTC,CASRGGYYEQYF,.,.,TRBV12-3/TRBV12-4,TRBJ2-7
TGCAGTGCTACTAGAGATGGTAAAGCCTACGAGCAGTACTTC,CSATRDGKAYEQYF,.,.,TRBV20-1,TRBJ2-7
TGTGCCAGCAGCGTATCGGGACGCCAGGAGGCGGAGACCCAGTACTTC,CASSVSGRQEAETQYF,few,.,TRBV5-6,TRBJ2-5